This T cell receptor beta chain was found in a study of CD8+CD57+ T cells in acquired aplastic anemia. About the study: Sorting CD4+ and CD8+ cells gave DNA averaging approximately 3 ug.

Genomic DNA provided the template from which TCR beta VDJ and CDR3 profiles were obtained. In TCRdb, the reads were re-called with MiXCR into one record per CDR3 protein. The sample includes under 150,000 distinct CDR3 sequences, 35% to 50% of them seen just once. The CDR3 runs 14 residues. Trimming at V came to 9 bases and at J to 7 bases, leaving 10 bases not matched to a gene. Germline V gives CDR1 KGHDR, CDR2 SFDVKD. The sequence derives from a human donor in good health, serving as a control. This chain joins TRBV24-1 and TRBJ1-3, with 8 bases identical to TRBD1. The source material was sorted CD4+, CD8+, or CD8+CD57+ T cells (not recorded which) from PBMCs. Written as DNA, the CDR3 is TGTGCCACCCGGGGACAGGCGTCGCGTAACACCATATATTTT. Protein: CATRGQASRNTIYF.